This T cell receptor beta chain is from a study of vaccination and CD4 T cells after COVID-19. Cultured CD4+ T-cell DNA underwent Oncomine TCR Beta short-read sequencing. TCRdb processed the PCR reads anew with MiXCR; each CDR3 protein has one entry. Among some 15,000 distinct CDR3 sequences listed, more than 65% were seen once. Described treatment: 10-day PBMC culture with coronavirus spike peptide pools or control peptides (ViraFEST assay). This clonotype appeared a few times. The antigen is not known. CDR1 and CDR2 from the germline V gene are SGHVS and FNYEAQ. The CDR3 loop spans 14 amino acids. V lost 5 bases, J lost 4 bases, and 12 bases lay in between.

The chain carries TRBV7-6 and TRBJ1-3; D is unclear. This sequence originates from a human donor who had recovered from COVID-19. The sequencing input was CD4+ T cells from blood, cultured in vitro. The CDR3 protein is CASSPLAEGNTIYF. CDR3 sequence (DNA): TGTGCCAGCAGCCCCCTGGCTGAAGGAAACACCATATATTTT.